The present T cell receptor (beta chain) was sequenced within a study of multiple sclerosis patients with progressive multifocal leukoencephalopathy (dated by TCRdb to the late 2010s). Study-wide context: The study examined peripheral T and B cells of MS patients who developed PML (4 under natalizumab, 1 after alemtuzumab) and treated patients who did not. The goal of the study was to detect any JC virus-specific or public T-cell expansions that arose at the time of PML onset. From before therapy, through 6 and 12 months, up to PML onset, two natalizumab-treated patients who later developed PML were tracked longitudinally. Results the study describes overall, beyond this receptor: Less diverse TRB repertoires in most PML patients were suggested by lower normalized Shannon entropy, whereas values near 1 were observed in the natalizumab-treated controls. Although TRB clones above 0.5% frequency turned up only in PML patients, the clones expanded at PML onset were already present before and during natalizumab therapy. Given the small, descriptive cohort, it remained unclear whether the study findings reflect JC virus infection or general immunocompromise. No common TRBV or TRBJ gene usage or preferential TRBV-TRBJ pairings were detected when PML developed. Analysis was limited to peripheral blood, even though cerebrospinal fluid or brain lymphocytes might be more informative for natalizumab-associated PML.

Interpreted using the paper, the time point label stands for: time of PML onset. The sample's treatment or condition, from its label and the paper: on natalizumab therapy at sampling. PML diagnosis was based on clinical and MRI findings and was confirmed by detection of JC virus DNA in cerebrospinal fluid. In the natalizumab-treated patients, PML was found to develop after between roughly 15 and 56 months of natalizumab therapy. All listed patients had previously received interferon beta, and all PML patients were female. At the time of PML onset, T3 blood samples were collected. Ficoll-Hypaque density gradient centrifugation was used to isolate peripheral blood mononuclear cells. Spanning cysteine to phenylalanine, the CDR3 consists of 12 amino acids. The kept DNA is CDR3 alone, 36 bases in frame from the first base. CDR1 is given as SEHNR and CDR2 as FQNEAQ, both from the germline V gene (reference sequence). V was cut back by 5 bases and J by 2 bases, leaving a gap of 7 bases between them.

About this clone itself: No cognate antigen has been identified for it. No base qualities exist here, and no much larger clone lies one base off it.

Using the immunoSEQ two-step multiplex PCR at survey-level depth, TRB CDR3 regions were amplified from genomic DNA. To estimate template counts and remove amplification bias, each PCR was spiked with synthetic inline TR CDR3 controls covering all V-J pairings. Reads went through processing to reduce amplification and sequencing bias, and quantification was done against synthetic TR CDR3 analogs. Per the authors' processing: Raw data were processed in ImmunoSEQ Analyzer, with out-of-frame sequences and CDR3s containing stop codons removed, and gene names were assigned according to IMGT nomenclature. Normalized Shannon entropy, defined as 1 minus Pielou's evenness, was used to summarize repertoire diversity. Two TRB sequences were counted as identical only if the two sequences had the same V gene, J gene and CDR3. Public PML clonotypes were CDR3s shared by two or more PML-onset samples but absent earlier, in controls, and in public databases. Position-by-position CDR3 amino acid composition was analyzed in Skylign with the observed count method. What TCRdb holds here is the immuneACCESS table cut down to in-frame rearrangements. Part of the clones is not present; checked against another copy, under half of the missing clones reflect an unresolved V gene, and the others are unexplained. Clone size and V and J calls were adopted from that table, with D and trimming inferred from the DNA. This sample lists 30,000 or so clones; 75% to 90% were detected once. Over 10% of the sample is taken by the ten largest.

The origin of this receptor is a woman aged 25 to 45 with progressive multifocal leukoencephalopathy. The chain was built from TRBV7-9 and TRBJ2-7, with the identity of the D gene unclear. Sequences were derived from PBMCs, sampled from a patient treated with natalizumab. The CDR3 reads CASSPNPYEQYF. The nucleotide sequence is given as TGTGCCAGCAGCCCGAACCCCTACGAGCAGTACTTC.